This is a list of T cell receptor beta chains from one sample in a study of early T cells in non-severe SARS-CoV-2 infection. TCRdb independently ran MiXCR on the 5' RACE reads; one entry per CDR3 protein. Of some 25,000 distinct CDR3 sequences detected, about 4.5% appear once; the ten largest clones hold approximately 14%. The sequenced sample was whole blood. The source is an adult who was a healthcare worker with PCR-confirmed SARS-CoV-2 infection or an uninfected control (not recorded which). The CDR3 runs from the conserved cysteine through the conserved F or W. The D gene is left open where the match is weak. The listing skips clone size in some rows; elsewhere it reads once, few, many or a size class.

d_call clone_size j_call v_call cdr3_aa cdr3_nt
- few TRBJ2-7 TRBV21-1 CASSTMGLAGAYYEQYF TGTGCCAGCAGCACAATGGGACTAGCGGGAGCATACTACGAGCAGTACTTC
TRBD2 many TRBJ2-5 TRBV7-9 CASSYPKGSGTSRETQYF TGTGCCAGCAGCTACCCCAAGGGTAGCGGGACCTCCCGAGAGACCCAGTACTTC
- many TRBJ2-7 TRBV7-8 CASSLPPRYEQYF TGTGCCAGCAGCTTGCCCCCCCGATACGAGCAGTACTTC
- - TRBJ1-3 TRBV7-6 CASSLAPGAVGNTIYF TGTGCCAGCAGCTTAGCGCCGGGGGCTGTGGGAAACACCATATATTTT
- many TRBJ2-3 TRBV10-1 CASRLGLAYTDTQYF TGCGCCAGTCGCCTTGGTTTAGCCTACACAGATACGCAGTATTTT
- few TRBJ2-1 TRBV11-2 CASSSGSGSSYNEQFF TGTGCCAGCAGCTCCGGAAGCGGCAGCTCCTACAATGAGCAGTTCTTC
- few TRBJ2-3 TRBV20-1 CSARPRVTDTQYF TGCAGTGCTAGACCTCGAGTCACAGATACGCAGTATTTT
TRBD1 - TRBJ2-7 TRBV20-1 CSTKGGTGGDGQYF TGCAGTACCAAAGGGGGGACAGGGGGCGATGGGCAGTACTTC
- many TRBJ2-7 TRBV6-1 CASKSGSREQYF TGTGCCAGCAAGTCGGGCTCTCGGGAGCAGTACTTC
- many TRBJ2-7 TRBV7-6 CASSASGASYEQYF TGTGCCAGCAGCGCCTCCGGGGCAAGCTACGAGCAGTACTTC
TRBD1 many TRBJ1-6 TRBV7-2 CASSYRDRGHSPLHF TGTGCCAGCAGCTACCGGGACAGGGGTCATTCACCCCTCCACTTT
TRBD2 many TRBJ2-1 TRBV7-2 CASSFGAGIADEQFF TGTGCCAGCAGCTTCGGAGCGGGGATCGCGGATGAGCAGTTCTTC
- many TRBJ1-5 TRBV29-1 CSVGRSNQPQHF TGCAGCGTAGGACGGTCTAATCAGCCCCAGCATTTT
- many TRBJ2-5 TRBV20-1 CSARESAQKETQYF TGCAGTGCTAGAGAATCGGCACAGAAAGAGACCCAGTACTTC
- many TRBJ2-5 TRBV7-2 CASSLVIGLETQYF TGTGCCAGCAGCTTAGTTATCGGGTTGGAGACCCAGTACTTC
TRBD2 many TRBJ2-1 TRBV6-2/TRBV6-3 CASREASRYNEQFF TGTGCCAGCCGGGAGGCCTCAAGGTACAATGAGCAGTTCTTC
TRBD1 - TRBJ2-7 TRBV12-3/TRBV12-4 CASSKGGQGAYEQYF TGTGCCAGCAGCAAGGGGGGACAGGGGGCTTACGAGCAGTACTTC
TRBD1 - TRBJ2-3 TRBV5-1 CASSLDRGPDTQYF TGCGCCAGCAGCTTGGACAGGGGCCCAGATACGCAGTATTTT
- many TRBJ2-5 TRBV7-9 CASSLDTETQYF TGTGCCAGCAGCTTAGACACGGAGACCCAGTACTTC
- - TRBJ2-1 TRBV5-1 CVSKTQAEIYNEQFF TGCGTCAGCAAAACTCAAGCGGAGATCTACAATGAGCAGTTCTTC
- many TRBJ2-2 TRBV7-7 CASRPANTPSTGELFF TGTGCTAGCAGACCAGCTAACACCCCTTCGACCGGGGAGCTGTTTTTT
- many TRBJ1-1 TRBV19 CASSDRKNTEAFF TGTGCCAGCTCGGACAGAAAGAACACTGAAGCTTTCTTT
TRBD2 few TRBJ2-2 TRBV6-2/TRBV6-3 CAGSFVVGTSQTGELFF TGTGCCGGCAGCTTTGTCGTAGGGACTAGTCAAACCGGGGAGCTGTTTTTT
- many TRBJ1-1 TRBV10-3 CAISEPQGTEAFF TGTGCCATCAGTGAACCCCAGGGGACTGAAGCTTTCTTT
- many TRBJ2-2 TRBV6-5 CASSYRPWDTGELFF TGTGCCAGCAGTTACAGGCCCTGGGACACCGGGGAGCTGTTTTTT
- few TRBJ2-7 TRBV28 CASSAPGQLGEQYF TGTGCCAGCAGTGCCCCTGGCCAGCTCGGAGAGCAGTACTTC
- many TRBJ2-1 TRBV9 CASSVSGSSYNEQFF TGTGCCAGCAGCGTATCCGGTAGCTCCTACAATGAGCAGTTCTTC
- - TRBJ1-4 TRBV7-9 CASSPQGEKLFF TGTGCCAGCAGCCCCCAAGGGGAAAAACTGTTTTTT
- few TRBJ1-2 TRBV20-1 CSAKVDKGTNYGYTF TGCAGTGCTAAAGTGGACAAGGGAACCAACTATGGCTACACCTTC
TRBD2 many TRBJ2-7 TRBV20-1 CSAESGTTPYEQYF TGCAGTGCTGAATCCGGGACTACACCCTACGAGCAGTACTTC
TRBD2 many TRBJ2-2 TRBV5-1 CASSPGGTGELFF TGCGCCAGCAGCCCGGGGGGTACCGGGGAGCTGTTTTTT
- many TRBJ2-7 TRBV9 CASSVMDSYEQYF TGTGCCAGCAGCGTCATGGACTCGTACGAGCAGTACTTC
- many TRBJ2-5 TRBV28 CASVLGGAKTQYF TGTGCCAGCGTTCTTGGGGGCGCGAAGACCCAGTACTTC
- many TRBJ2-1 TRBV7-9 CASSSALREQFF TGTGCCAGCAGCTCAGCCCTCCGGGAGCAGTTCTTC
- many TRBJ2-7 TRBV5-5 CASSLAPSKANEQYF TGTGCCAGCAGCTTGGCACCCTCGAAGGCCAACGAGCAGTACTTC
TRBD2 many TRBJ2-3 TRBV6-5 CASSRAGGLSDTQYF TGTGCCAGCAGCCGGGCGGGGGGTTTATCAGATACGCAGTATTTT
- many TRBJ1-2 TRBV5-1 CASADNYGYTF TGCGCCAGCGCCGACAACTATGGCTACACCTTC